Detailed here is one TCR beta chain. Profiled with immunoSEQ multiplex PCR; TCRdb holds only in-frame clones, not every one. The sample carries some 160,000 clones, 80% recorded once. This specimen belongs to a study of blood T cell repertoires in COVID-19. With 0 bases clipped from V and 5 bases from J, the junction kept 7 bases outside the gene matches. There are 16 residues in the CDR3. The V gene's germline CDR1 is KGHSH and CDR2 LQKENI. Researchers sorted participants into cohorts using their self-reported clinical history. Recovery among Cohort 3 donors was established by two negative PCRs, clearance, or symptom resolution.

The chain carries TRBV18 and TRBJ1-1; 9 nucleotides align to TRBD1. This receptor was identified in a woman aged 60-75 years who had recovered from COVID-19. Sequenced sample: PBMCs or T cells enriched from blood (not recorded which). CDR3 nucleotides: TGTGCCAGCTCACCACCGGGGACAGGGTTTACTACTGAAGCTTTCTTT. It encodes CASSPPGTGFTTEAFF.